This T cell receptor beta chain originates from a study of T cell changes during pregnancy in multiple sclerosis. Clones were read by immunoSEQ multiplex PCR, and TCRdb kept only the in-frame ones, dropping some. There are some 51,000 clones in the sample; 94% occur only once, and over 0.45% lies in the top ten. Here the sequenced sample was CD4+ T cells from peripheral blood mononuclear cells, taken in the first trimester of pregnancy. This TCR came from a female donor with multiple sclerosis, enrolled in a pregnancy study.

CDR3 nucleotides: TGTGCCACCAGCAGAGCTAGCGGGGGCGGATATGAGCAGTACTTC. Protein: CATSRASGGGYEQYF. The chain links TRBV15 to TRBJ2-7; TRBD2 aligns across 10 bases. With V trimmed by 1 base and J by 7 bases, 7 bases remained unmatched. Germline V gives CDR1 LNHNV, CDR2 YYDKDF (reference sequence). This CDR3 is 15 amino acids long.